Listed here is a single T cell receptor beta chain. These data are taken from a study of lymphopenia after photon versus proton radiotherapy. The CDR3 contains 18 residues. With 3 bases clipped from V and 0 bases from J, the junction kept 8 bases outside the gene matches. Germline lookup yields CDR1 SGDLS and CDR2 YYNGEE. Libraries were prepared by immunoSEQ multiplex PCR; TCRdb keeps only in-frame clonotypes and omits some of them. The table records under 70,000 clones, around 93% of them present only once. This TCR was recovered from a woman in her thirties or forties with cholangiocarcinoma. Source: peripheral blood, taken from a patient treated with photon-based radiotherapy. The chain employs TRBV9 and TRBJ1-6; 8 nucleotides line up with TRBD1. The CDR3 is CASSAQRDRSSYNSPLHF. In nucleotides, the CDR3 is TGTGCCAGCAGCGCTCAAAGGGACAGGAGCTCCTATAATTCACCCCTCCACTTT.